A selection of T cell receptor beta chains follows, all from one sample in a study of shared clonotypes between healthy human individuals. The protocol was immunoSEQ multiplex PCR, while the TCRdb copy is restricted to in-frame clones and leaves out a portion. The sample shows roughly 2.6 million clones, approximately 92% of them seen only once. The sample taken for sequencing was naive CD4+ T cells sorted from blood. These receptors all stem from a man younger than 30 in good health. The CDR3 runs from the conserved cysteine through the conserved F or W. Each record gives: V gene, J gene, CDR3 protein.

v_call: TRBV7-2
j_call: TRBJ2-7
cdr3_aa: CASSLLTGREQYF

v_call: TRBV7-2
j_call: TRBJ2-2
cdr3_aa: CASSLVGTNTGELFF

v_call: TRBV28
j_call: TRBJ1-2
cdr3_aa: CASSNFYGYTF

v_call: TRBV18
j_call: TRBJ1-2
cdr3_aa: CASSPLKQGDGYTF

v_call: TRBV4-3
j_call: TRBJ2-7
cdr3_aa: CASSQVSGTGTYEQYF

v_call: TRBV10-3
j_call: TRBJ2-3
cdr3_aa: CAIRAGLAGRDGTQYF

v_call: TRBV19
j_call: TRBJ2-7
cdr3_aa: CASRTTGPSYEQYF

v_call: TRBV5-5
j_call: TRBJ1-2
cdr3_aa: CASSARDTPNYGYTF

v_call: TRBV19
j_call: TRBJ2-7
cdr3_aa: CASSKRDRVYEQYF

v_call: TRBV4-2
j_call: TRBJ2-5
cdr3_aa: CASSQGAGPQETQYF

v_call: TRBV9
j_call: TRBJ2-3
cdr3_aa: CASSVASGSTDTQYF

v_call: TRBV10-3
j_call: TRBJ2-6
cdr3_aa: CAISEQGAGANVLTF